This note documents a single T cell receptor (beta chain) sequence. Its specificity is unknown. This sample was taken from a study of blood T cells in healthy people across ages. Study results and caveats: It was found that TCR beta diversity correlated strongly with the percentage of naive T cells.

A second PCR, run for about 7 to 11 cycles, used a sample-barcoded 5' primer plus a J-beta primer mix. MiXCR, run by TCRdb on the 5' RACE reads, gives a single entry per CDR3 protein. In the table there are under 750,000 distinct CDR3 sequences, around 48% of which are singletons. Every participating donor contributed around 9.5 milliliters of peripheral blood through a draw. Per germline, CDR1 LGHNA and CDR2 YNFKEQ. The CDR3 covers 16 residues. V shed 1 base and J 0 bases; nucleotides not matched to a gene: 2. The gene calls are TRBV4-2 and TRBJ2-3; 9 nucleotides match TRBD2. Sequencing input: blood. The receptor was isolated from an elderly man in good health. The CDR3 spells CASSQALAGSTDTQYF. Here the CDR3 DNA reads TGTGCCAGCAGCCAAGCACTAGCGGGTAGCACAGATACGCAGTATTTT.